The 24 T cell receptor beta chains presented below share a single source sample, sequenced in a study of T cells after yellow fever vaccination. MiXCR was run by TCRdb on the 5' RACE reads, yielding one entry per CDR3 protein. The table has about 320,000 distinct CDR3 sequences, around 11% seen once; the top ten hold 3.3%. The specimen comprised CD4+ T cells sorted from PBMCs, sampled 45 days after the yellow fever booster vaccination. These receptor sequences come from a man aged 18 to 29 who received the YFV17D yellow fever vaccine.

The chain recombines TRBV20-1 with TRBJ1-5, with D hard to call. There are 13 residues in the CDR3. V gave up 3 bases and J gave up 4 bases, with 10 bases separating them. Germline CDR1 DFQATT, CDR2 SNEGSKA (reference sequence). The chain's CDR3 is CSARDGLNQPQHF. CDR3 DNA sequence: TGCAGTGCTAGGGACGGCCTTAATCAGCCCCAGCATTTT.

The rearrangement links TRBV27 to TRBJ1-6, with 8 nucleotides matching TRBD1. The germline CDR1 and CDR2 sequences are MNHEY and SMNVEV (reference sequence). After removal of 6 bases from V and 0 bases from J, the junction contained 4 bases not matched to a gene. This CDR3 has 16 amino acids. DNA of the CDR3: TGTGCCAGCAGCCTAACAGGGGGCTCCTATAATTCACCCCTCCACTTT. Protein: CASSLTGGSYNSPLHF.

This chain links TRBV2 with TRBJ1-4; possible D gene TRBD1, 6 bases. V was clipped by 7 bases and J by 8 bases, with 11 bases between them. The germline V gene encodes CDR1 SNHLY and CDR2 FYNNEI. This CDR3 comprises 12 residues. The chain's CDR3 is CASMGAREKLFF. As DNA, the CDR3 is TGTGCCAGCATGGGGGCCCGGGAAAAACTGTTTTTT.

There are a few counts of this clonotype. The J gene is TRBJ2-3, the V gene TRBV9, with 15 bases aligning to TRBD2. V was pared by 4 bases and J by 1 base, with 7 bases of the junction left unmatched. The CDR3 runs 18 residues. Germline CDR1 is SGDLS and CDR2 is YYNGEE. The CDR3 coding sequence is TGTGCCAGCAGCAAAGGGACTAGCGGGGGGCCTCGCACAGATACGCAGTATTTT. It codes for CASSKGTSGGPRTDTQYF.

V and J are TRBV14 and TRBJ1-1, with TRBD1 as a possible D gene (6 bases). The CDR3 consists of 14 residues. V was trimmed by 4 bases and J by 3 bases, leaving 12 bases between them. Germline CDR1 is SGHDN and CDR2 is FVKESK. As DNA, the CDR3 is TGTGCCAGCAGCCTCAGGGGTTGGGACACTGAAGCTTTCTTT. This translates into CASSLRGWDTEAFF.

The chain combines TRBV7-2 with TRBJ1-5; maybe TRBD1 (5 bases). Germline V gene sequence: CDR1 SGHTA, CDR2 FQGNSA. V was pared by 3 bases and J by 7 bases, with 13 bases between. The CDR3 is 14 residues long. CDR3 region: CASSFLGGKQPQHF. The DNA of the CDR3 is TGTGCCAGCAGCTTTCTCGGGGGAAAACAGCCCCAGCATTTT.

The chain links TRBV5-6 to TRBJ2-5, with 8 positions matching TRBD2. V was clipped by 4 bases and J by 5 bases; unmatched bases: 7. The CDR3 totals 14 residues. Germline CDR1 SGHDT, CDR2 YYEEEE. The CDR3 coding sequence is TGTGCCAGCAGCCCAGTTGGCGGGGGGGAGACCCAGTACTTC. Its translation: CASSPVGGGETQYF. Filled out from reference TRBV5-6 and TRBJ2-5, the complete variable domain reads DAGVTQSPTHLIKTRGQQVTLRCSPKSGHDTVSWYQQALGQGPQFIFQYYEEEERQRGNFPDRFSGHQFPNYSSELNVNALLLGDSALYLCASSPVGGGETQYFGPGTRLLVL.

This clonotype was counted a few times. The chain carries TRBV6-5 and TRBJ2-7; 8 nucleotides line up with TRBD2. The V gene end was trimmed by 8 bases and the J gene end by 5 bases; junction bases not matched to a gene: 11. The CDR3 consists of 14 residues. Looked up from germline, CDR1 is MNHEY and CDR2 is SVGAGI. The CDR3 DNA sequence: TGTGCCAGCTACACGGGGGGGCCTCCCCACGAGCAGTACTTC. Its protein is CASYTGGPPHEQYF.

The CDR3 loop is CASNQGNIQYF. Written as DNA, the CDR3 is TGTGCCAGCAACCAGGGAAACATTCAGTACTTC. The chain is built from TRBV2 and TRBJ2-4; possibly TRBD1 for D (5 bases). V shed 7 bases and J shed 6 bases, with 7 bases lying between them. The CDR3 is 11 amino acids. Germline V gene data show CDR1 as SNHLY and CDR2 as FYNNEI.

J is TRBJ2-5 and V is TRBV5-4; TRBD2 matches at 7 bases. CDR1 and CDR2 from the germline V gene are SGHNT and YYREEE (reference sequence). This CDR3 spans 13 amino acids. J lost 4 bases, V lost 4 bases, and 4 bases had no gene match. This CDR3 is CASSREGSETQYF. DNA for the CDR3: TGTGCCAGCAGCAGGGAGGGCTCAGAGACCCAGTACTTC.

The V gene is TRBV6-6, the J gene TRBJ1-4; TRBD1 is a possible D gene (5 bases). The V and J ends lost 8 bases and 5 bases respectively, with 21 bases between them. Germline CDR1 and CDR2: MNHNY and SVGAGI (reference sequence). The CDR3 runs 16 residues. The chain's CDR3 is CASGHSGALSNEKLFF. CDR3 DNA sequence: TGTGCCAGCGGACACTCTGGAGCCTTGTCCAATGAAAAACTGTTTTTT.

This clonotype has just a few counts. J is TRBJ2-2 and V is TRBV7-6; possibly TRBD2 for D (6 bases). The CDR3 runs 16 residues. Looked up from germline, CDR1 is SGHVS and CDR2 is FNYEAQ. Trimming took 5 bases from V and 3 from J, leaving 16 bases between them. In nucleotides, the CDR3 is TGTGCCAGCAGCCGACGGTTGGGCGGGGACACCGGGGAGCTGTTTTTT. This encodes CASSRRLGGDTGELFF.

This clonotype was detected many times. The chain recombines TRBV27 with TRBJ1-1; D unclear. This CDR3 comprises 13 residues. CDR1 and CDR2 (germline): MNHEY, SMNVEV (reference sequence). V was cut by 8 bases and J by 2 bases, with 12 bases left in between. In DNA, the CDR3 is TGTGCCAGCGGGTCCCAGGACAACACTGAAGCTTTCTTT. Its translation is CASGSQDNTEAFF.

The J gene is TRBJ2-7, the V gene TRBV20-1; 7 nucleotides line up with TRBD1. V dropped 3 bases and J dropped 3; count of bases not matched to a gene: 8. Germline V lookup: CDR1 DFQATT, CDR2 SNEGSKA (reference sequence). This CDR3 comprises 14 residues. The CDR3 nucleotides read TGCAGTGCTAGTCGCAGGGGGTTGCGCTACGAGCAGTACTTC. Translating it yields CSASRRGLRYEQYF.

This clonotype was counted at least ten times. The rearrangement links TRBV12-3 or TRBV12-4 to TRBJ1-1, with D maybe TRBD1 (6 bases). V was shortened by 7 bases and J by 7 bases, with 28 bases between the two germline ends. This CDR3 is built from 17 residues. The CDR3 coding sequence is TGTGCCAGCAAGGGGACCGATTGGGCAGGGGAAGGTATTGAAGCTTTCTTT. Protein product: CASKGTDWAGEGIEAFF.

This clonotype was counted between two and nine times. The rearrangement uses TRBV7-9 and TRBJ1-6; 7 nucleotides align to TRBD1. Germline V gives CDR1 SEHNR, CDR2 FQNEAQ (reference sequence). The CDR3 has 17 amino acids. Trimming removed 2 bases from V and 8 bases from J; junction bases left unmatched: 12. For the CDR3, the DNA is TGTGCCAGCAGCTTACCCGGAGGGGGCGCGAATTATTCACCCCTCCACTTT. This sequence encodes CASSLPGGGANYSPLHF.

This clonotype came up many times. The chain couples TRBV4-2 to TRBJ2-1, with a possible D match to TRBD1 (6 bases). Germline V lookup: CDR1 LGHNA, CDR2 YNFKEQ. Trimming removed 4 bases from V and 9 bases from J, with 13 bases in between. CDR3 length equals 13 residues. DNA for the CDR3: TGTGCCAGCAGCCTTAGCAGGGGTCCTGAGCAGTTCTTC. It encodes CASSLSRGPEQFF.

The chain has TRBV7-2 and TRBJ2-1; unclear D gene. CDR1 SGHTA and CDR2 FQGNSA come from the germline V gene. CDR3 length: 15 residues. Between the trimmed V and J ends, which lost 5 bases and 9 bases, there was a span of 20 bases. DNA of the CDR3: TGTGCCAGCAGCCCACCCTCCGCAAAGTGGAGTGAGCAGTTCTTC. Protein product: CASSPPSAKWSEQFF.

This chain uses TRBV5-1 with TRBJ2-1; 10 bases are a match to TRBD2. The V gene's germline CDR1 is SGHRS and CDR2 YFSETQ. This CDR3 has 16 residues. The J segment lost 0 bases and the V segment lost 5 bases, leaving 5 bases of the junction unmatched. The CDR3 nucleotides read TGCGCCAGCAGTCGAGGACTAGCGGCCTCCTACAATGAGCAGTTCTTC. Protein: CASSRGLAASYNEQFF. The complete variable domain, with remaining parts taken from reference TRBV5-1 and TRBJ2-1, reads KAGVTQTPRYLIKTRGQQVTLSCSPISGHRSVSWYQQTPGQGLQFLFEYFSETQRNKGNFPGRFSGRQFSNSRSEMNVSTLELGDSALYLCASSRGLAASYNEQFFGPGTRLTVL.

This clonotype was observed many times. This rearrangement joins TRBV12-3 or TRBV12-4 to TRBJ1-5; 10 bases agree with TRBD1. Trimming at V came to 6 bases and at J to 6 bases, leaving 5 bases not matched to a gene. This CDR3 has 14 amino acids. CDR3 amino acids: CASSRQGAGQPQHF. CDR3 coding DNA: TGTGCCAGCAGCAGACAGGGGGCAGGTCAGCCCCAGCATTTT.

The sample holds a few counts of this clonotype. The V and J genes are TRBV11-3 and TRBJ2-2; possibly TRBD1 for D (6 bases). V gave up 3 bases and J gave up 0 bases, with 17 bases separating them. The CDR3 has 18 residues. The germline V gene has CDR1 SGHNT and CDR2 YENEEA. CDR3 region: CASSLTRGLYANTGELFF. CDR3 nucleotides: TGTGCCAGCAGCTTGACCAGGGGTTTGTATGCGAACACCGGGGAGCTGTTTTTT.

This clonotype turned up a few times. The DNA for the CDR3 is TGCGCCAGCGGACAGGGGGTAGATACGCAGTATTTT. It codes for CASGQGVDTQYF. The V gene is TRBV5-1, the J gene TRBJ2-3, with 10 bases aligning to TRBD1. CDR1 and CDR2 (germline): SGHRS, YFSETQ. The V gene end was trimmed by 7 bases and the J gene end by 5 bases; junction bases not matched to a gene: 1. The CDR3 has 12 amino acids.

This clonotype was counted at least ten times. V is TRBV5-5 and J is TRBJ1-2; 7 bases match TRBD1. The CDR3 contains 19 residues. Trimming took 4 bases from V and 4 from J; bases not matched to a gene: 22. In germline, CDR1 is SGHKS, CDR2 YYEKEE (reference sequence). CDR3 bases: TGTGCCAGCAGCGATGACCGGGACAGCGTACGAGGTACCCGCTATGGCTACACCTTC. Its translation: CASSDDRDSVRGTRYGYTF.

V gene TRBV18 combines with J gene TRBJ1-1; D not certain. The CDR3 covers 15 residues. V was trimmed by 0 bases and J by 1 base, leaving 9 bases between them. Per germline, CDR1 KGHSH and CDR2 LQKENI. The CDR3 DNA follows: TGTGCCAGCTCACCACCGGGAGCTGGGAACACTGAAGCTTTCTTT. Translated: CASSPPGAGNTEAFF. Drawing the rest from reference TRBV18 and TRBJ1-1, the complete variable domain is NAGVMQNPRHLVRRRGQEARLRCSPMKGHSHVYWYRQLPEEGLKFMVYLQKENIIDESGMPKERFSAEFPKEGPSILRIQQVVRGDSAAYFCASSPPGAGNTEAFFGQGTRLTVV.